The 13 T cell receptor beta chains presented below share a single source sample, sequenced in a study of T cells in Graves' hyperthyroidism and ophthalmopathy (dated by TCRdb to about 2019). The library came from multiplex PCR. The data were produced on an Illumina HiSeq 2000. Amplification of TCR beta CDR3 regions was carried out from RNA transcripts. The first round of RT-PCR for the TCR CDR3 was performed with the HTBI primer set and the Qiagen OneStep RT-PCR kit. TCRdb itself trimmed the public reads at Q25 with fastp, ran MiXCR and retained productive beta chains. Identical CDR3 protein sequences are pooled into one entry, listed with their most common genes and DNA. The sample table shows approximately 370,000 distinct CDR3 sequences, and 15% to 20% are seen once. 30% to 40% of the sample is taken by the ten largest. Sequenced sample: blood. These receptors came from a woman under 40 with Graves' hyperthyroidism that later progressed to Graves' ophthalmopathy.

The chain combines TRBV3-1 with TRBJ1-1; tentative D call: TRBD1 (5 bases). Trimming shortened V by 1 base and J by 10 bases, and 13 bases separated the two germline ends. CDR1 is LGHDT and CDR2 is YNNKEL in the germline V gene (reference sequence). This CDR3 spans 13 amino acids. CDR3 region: CASSQGHGAVAFF. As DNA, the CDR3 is TGTGCCAGCAGCCAAGGACATGGGGCCGTAGCTTTCTTT.

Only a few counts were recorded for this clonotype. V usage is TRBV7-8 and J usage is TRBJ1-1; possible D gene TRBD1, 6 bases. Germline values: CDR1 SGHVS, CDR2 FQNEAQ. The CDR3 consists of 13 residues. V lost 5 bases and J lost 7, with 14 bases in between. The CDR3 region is CASSKYTGSEAFF. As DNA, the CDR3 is TGTGCCAGCAGCAAATATACAGGGAGTGAAGCTTTCTTT.

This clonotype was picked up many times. The chain's CDR3 is CASKQLYEQYF. As DNA, the CDR3 is TGTGCCAGCAAACAGCTCTACGAGCAGTACTTC. The chain recombines TRBV2 with TRBJ2-7, with D hard to call. Germline V lookup: CDR1 SNHLY, CDR2 FYNNEI. This CDR3 has 11 amino acids. Trimming cost V 7 bases and J 3 bases, with 7 bases left between them.

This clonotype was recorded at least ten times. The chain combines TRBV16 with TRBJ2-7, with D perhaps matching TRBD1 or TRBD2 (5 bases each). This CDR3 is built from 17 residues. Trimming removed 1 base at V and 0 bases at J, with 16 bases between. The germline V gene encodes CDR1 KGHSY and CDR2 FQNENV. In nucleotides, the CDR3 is TGTGCCAGCAGCCAATTAAATATAGAGGGGAGCTCCTACGAGCAGTACTTC. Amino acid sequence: CASSQLNIEGSSYEQYF.

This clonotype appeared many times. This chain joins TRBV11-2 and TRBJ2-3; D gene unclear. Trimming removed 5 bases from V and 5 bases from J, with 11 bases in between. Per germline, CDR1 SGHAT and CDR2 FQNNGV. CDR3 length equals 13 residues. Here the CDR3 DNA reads TGTGCCAGCAGCACCTTAGGCGTAGATACGCAGTATTTT. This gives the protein CASSTLGVDTQYF.

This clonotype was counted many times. Here the CDR3 reads CASSLDLSTVQPQHF. CDR3 coding DNA: TGTGCCAGCAGCTTAGATTTATCTACGGTTCAGCCCCAGCATTTT. This rearrangement joins TRBV7-2 to TRBJ1-5; D unclear. V lost 1 base to trimming and J lost 6 bases, with 13 bases between them. Looked up from germline, CDR1 is SGHTA and CDR2 is FQGNSA. The CDR3 runs to 15 residues. Together with reference TRBV7-2 and TRBJ1-5, the CDR3 gives the full variable domain: GAGVSQSPSNKVTEKGKDVELRCDPISGHTALYWYRQSLGQGLEFLIYFQGNSAPDKSGLPSDRFSAERTGGSVSTLTIQRTQQEDSAVYLCASSLDLSTVQPQHFGDGTRLSIL.

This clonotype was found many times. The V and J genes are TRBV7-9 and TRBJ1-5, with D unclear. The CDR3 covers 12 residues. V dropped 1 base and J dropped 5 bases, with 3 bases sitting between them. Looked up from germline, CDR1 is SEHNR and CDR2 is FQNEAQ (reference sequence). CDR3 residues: CASSLDYQPQHF. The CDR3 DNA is TGTGCCAGCAGCTTAGACTATCAGCCCCAGCATTTT.

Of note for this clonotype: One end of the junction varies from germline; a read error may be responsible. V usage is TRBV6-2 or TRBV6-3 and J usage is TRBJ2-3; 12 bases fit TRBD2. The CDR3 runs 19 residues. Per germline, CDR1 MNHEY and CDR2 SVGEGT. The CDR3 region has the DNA TGTGCCAGCAGTTACCGAGGGCCGACTAGCGGGAGCGGCACAGATAGGCAGTATTTT. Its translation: CASSYRGPTSGSGTDRQYF.

The CDR3 DNA reads TGTGCCAGTAGTATATTGTTAACAGATACGCAGTATTTT. Protein: CASSILLTDTQYF. V gene TRBV19 combines with J gene TRBJ2-3; D is ambiguous. V lost 2 bases, J lost 3 bases, and 6 bases lay in between. The CDR3 length is 13 residues. Germline V gene sequence: CDR1 LNHDA, CDR2 SQIVND (reference sequence).

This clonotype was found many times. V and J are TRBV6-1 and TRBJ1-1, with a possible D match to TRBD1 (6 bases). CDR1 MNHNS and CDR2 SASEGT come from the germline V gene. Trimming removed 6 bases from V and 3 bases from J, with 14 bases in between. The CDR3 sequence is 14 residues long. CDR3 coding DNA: TGTGCCAGCAGGCAACAGGGTTTTGACACTGAAGCTTTCTTT. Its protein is CASRQQGFDTEAFF.

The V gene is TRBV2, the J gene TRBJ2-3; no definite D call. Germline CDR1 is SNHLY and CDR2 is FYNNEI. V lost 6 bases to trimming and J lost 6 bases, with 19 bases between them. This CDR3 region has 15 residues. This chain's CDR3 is CASSERALPRDTQYF. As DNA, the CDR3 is TGTGCCAGCAGCGAAAGGGCCCTCCCGCGGGATACGCAGTATTTT. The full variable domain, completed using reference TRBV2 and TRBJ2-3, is EPEVTQTPSHQVTQMGQEVILRCVPISNHLYFYWYRQILGQKVEFLVSFYNNEISEKSEIFDDQFSVERPDGSNFTLKIRSTKLEDSAMYFCASSERALPRDTQYFGPGTRLTVL.

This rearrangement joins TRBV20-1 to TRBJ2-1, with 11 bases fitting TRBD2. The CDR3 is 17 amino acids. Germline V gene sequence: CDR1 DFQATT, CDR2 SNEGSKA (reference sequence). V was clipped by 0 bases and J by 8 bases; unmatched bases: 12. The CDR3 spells CSARDTLAGGSFDEQFF. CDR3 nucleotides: TGCAGTGCTAGAGATACCCTAGCGGGAGGTTCTTTCGATGAGCAGTTCTTC.

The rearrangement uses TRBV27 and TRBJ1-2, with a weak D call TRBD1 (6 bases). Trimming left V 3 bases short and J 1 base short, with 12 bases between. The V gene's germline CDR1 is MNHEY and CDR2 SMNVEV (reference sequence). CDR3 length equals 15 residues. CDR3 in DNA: TGTGCCAGCAGTTTGTTGGGGGACAATAACTATGGCTACACCTTC. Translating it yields CASSLLGDNNYGYTF.